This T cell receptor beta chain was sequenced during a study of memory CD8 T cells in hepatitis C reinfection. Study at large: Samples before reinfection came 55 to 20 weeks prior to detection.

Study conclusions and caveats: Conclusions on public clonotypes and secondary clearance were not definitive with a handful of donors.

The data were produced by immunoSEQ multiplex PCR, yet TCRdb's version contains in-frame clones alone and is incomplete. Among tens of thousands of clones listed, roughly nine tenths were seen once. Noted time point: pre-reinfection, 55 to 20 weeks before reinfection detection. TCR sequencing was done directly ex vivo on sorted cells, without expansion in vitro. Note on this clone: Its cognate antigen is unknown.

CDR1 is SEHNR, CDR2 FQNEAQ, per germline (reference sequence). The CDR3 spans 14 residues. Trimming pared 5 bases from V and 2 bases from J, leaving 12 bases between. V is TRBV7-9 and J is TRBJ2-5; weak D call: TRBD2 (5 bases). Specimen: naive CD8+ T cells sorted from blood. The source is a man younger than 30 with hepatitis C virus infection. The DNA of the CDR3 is TGTGCCAGCAGCCTTAGTGGGAGTCAAGAGACCCAGTACTTC. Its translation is CASSLSGSQETQYF.